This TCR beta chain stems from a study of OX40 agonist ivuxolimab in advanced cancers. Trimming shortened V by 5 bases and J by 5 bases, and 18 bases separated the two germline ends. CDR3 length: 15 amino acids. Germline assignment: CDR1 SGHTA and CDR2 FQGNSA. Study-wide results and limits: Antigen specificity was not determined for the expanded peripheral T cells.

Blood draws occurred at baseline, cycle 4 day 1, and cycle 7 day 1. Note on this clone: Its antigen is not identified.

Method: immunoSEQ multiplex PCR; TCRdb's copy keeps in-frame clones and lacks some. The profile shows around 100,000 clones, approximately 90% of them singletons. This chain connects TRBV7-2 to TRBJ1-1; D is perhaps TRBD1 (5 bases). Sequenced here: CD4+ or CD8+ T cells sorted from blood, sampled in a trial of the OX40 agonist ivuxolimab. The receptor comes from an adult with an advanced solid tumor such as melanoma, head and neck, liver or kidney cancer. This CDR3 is CASSPYSTGGTEAFF. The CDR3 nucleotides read TGTGCCAGCAGCCCCTACAGTACGGGGGGAACTGAAGCTTTCTTT. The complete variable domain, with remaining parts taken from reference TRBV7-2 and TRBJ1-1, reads GAGVSQSPSNKVTEKGKDVELRCDPISGHTALYWYRQSLGQGLEFLIYFQGNSAPDKSGLPSDRFSAERTGGSVSTLTIQRTQQEDSAVYLCASSPYSTGGTEAFFGQGTRLTVV.